These T cell receptor beta chains were read from a single sample in a study of blood T cell repertoires in COVID-19. Repertoires were generated with immunoSEQ multiplex PCR, while TCRdb's copy carries only in-frame clones and drops some. Of 100,000 to 150,000 clones listed, approximately 74% are singletons. The sequencing sample was made of peripheral blood. These TCRs come from a man in his sixties with acute or convalescent COVID-19. The CDR3 runs from the conserved cysteine through the conserved F or W. A D gene is named only where the DNA matches it firmly. Clone sizes are given selectively: once, few, many, or a class where the clone is expanded.

j_gene,v_gene,abundance,d_gene,CDR3nt,CDR3aa
TRBJ1-2,TRBV6-5,.,TRBD1,TGTGCCAGCAGTCCGCCGGACAGGCCTCCCAGTGGCTACACCTTC,CASSPPDRPPSGYTF
TRBJ1-1,TRBV27,.,.,TGTGCCAGCAGGCCCTTCTATGAGGTTTCGAACACTGAAGCTTTCTTT,CASRPFYEVSNTEAFF
TRBJ2-1,TRBV2,.,TRBD1,TGTGCCAGCAGTGACCGACAGGGTGAGCAGTTCTTC,CASSDRQGEQFF
TRBJ1-4,TRBV19,.,.,TGTGCCAGTATTTCTTGGTCCGGCGGTGAAAAACTGTTTTTT,CASISWSGGEKLFF
TRBJ2-3,TRBV11-2,once,TRBD2,TGTGCCAGCAGCTCATATGCGACTAGCGGGGAGACAGATACGCAGTATTTT,CASSSYATSGETDTQYF
TRBJ1-4,TRBV10-3,.,TRBD1,TGTGCCATCAGTGATCCGGACAGGGGTGAGGAAAAACTGTTTTTT,CAISDPDRGEEKLFF
TRBJ1-2,TRBV29-1,.,.,TGCAGCGTCGAAGGCTCAGGGTTTGGCTACACCTTC,CSVEGSGFGYTF
TRBJ1-5,TRBV2,.,TRBD1,TGTGCCAGCGCTACCCAGGGGGGCAATCAGCCCCAGCATTTT,CASATQGGNQPQHF
TRBJ1-1,TRBV5-1,.,TRBD1,TGCGCCAGCAGCCCCGGACAGGGGTTTGGAGGTACTGAAGCTTTCTTT,CASSPGQGFGGTEAFF
TRBJ2-1,TRBV10-3,.,.,TGTGCCATCAGTGAGCGGAGGTGGGATGAGCAGTTCTTC,CAISERRWDEQFF
TRBJ2-1,TRBV18,.,.,TGTGCCAGCTCGCCCCGGACTGCGAGGGATGAGCAGTTCTTC,CASSPRTARDEQFF
TRBJ1-1,TRBV10-3,.,.,TGTGCCATCAGTGAGTCGACAGCAGGAGGGGCTAAGGGGAACACTGAAGCTTTCTTT,CAISESTAGGAKGNTEAFF
TRBJ2-3,TRBV9,.,TRBD2,TGTGCCAGCAGCGTAGTGTCGGGAGGAGCAGATACGCAGTATTTT,CASSVVSGGADTQYF
TRBJ2-7,TRBV7-9,.,TRBD1,TGTGCCAGCAGCCCAGACGGGACAGTTTCGTACGAGCAGTACTTC,CASSPDGTVSYEQYF
TRBJ2-5,TRBV24-1,.,.,TGTGCCACCAGTGATACGTTGCAGGTCCAAGAGACCCAGTACTTC,CATSDTLQVQETQYF
TRBJ2-1,TRBV9,.,TRBD2,TGTGCCAGCAGCGTAACGAGCGGGAGGTCCGAGCAGTTCTTC,CASSVTSGRSEQFF
TRBJ1-6,TRBV9,few,.,TGTGCCAGCAGCGTCGACCCCCGGGGTGCTTCACCCCTCCACTTT,CASSVDPRGASPLHF
TRBJ1-5,TRBV7-2,.,.,TGTGCCAGCAGCTTAGAACGCCAGAATCAGCCCCAGCATTTT,CASSLERQNQPQHF
TRBJ1-2,TRBV9,once,.,TGTGCCAGCAGCGTAGGTGAAGGGGCCTATGGCTACACCTTC,CASSVGEGAYGYTF
TRBJ2-3,TRBV5-6,.,TRBD2,TGTGCCAGCAGCTCCCGACTAGCGGGAGATTCGAGTCGAGATACGCAGTATTTT,CASSSRLAGDSSRDTQYF
TRBJ1-1,TRBV6-5,.,.,TGTGCCAGCAGTAGACAGTCGAACACTGAAGCTTTCTTT,CASSRQSNTEAFF
TRBJ2-7,TRBV15,.,.,TGTGCCACCAGCAGAGGGGGGCCACCCAACGAGCAGTACTTC,CATSRGGPPNEQYF
TRBJ2-2,TRBV19,.,TRBD2,TGTGCCAGTAGTATCGGGACTACAATAGCCGGGGAGCTGTTTTTT,CASSIGTTIAGELFF